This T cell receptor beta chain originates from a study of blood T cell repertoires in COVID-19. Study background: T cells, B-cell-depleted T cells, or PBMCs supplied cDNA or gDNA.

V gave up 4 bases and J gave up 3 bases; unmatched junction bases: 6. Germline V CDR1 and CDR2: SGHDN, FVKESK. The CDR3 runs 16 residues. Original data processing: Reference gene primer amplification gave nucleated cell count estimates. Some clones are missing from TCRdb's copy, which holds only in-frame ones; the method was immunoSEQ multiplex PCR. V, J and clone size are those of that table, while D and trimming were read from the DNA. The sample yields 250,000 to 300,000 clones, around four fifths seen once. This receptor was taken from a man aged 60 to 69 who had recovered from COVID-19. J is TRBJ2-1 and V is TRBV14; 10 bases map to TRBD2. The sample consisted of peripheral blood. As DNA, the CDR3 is TGTGCCAGCAGCCTGCAAGGACTAGCGGTCTACAATGAGCAGTTCTTC. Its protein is CASSLQGLAVYNEQFF.